Below, 13 T cell receptor beta chains from the same sample are listed, as sequenced in a study of blood T cell repertoires in COVID-19. Clones were sequenced by immunoSEQ multiplex PCR, and TCRdb holds only the in-frame ones, with some missing. The top ten hold approximately 1.8% of the sample, which has a few hundred thousand clones, about four fifths seen once. Sequences were obtained from peripheral blood. These receptors originate from a man aged 25 to 45 who had recovered from COVID-19.

As DNA, the CDR3 is TGTGCCAGCAGTGAAGCCCCAATGAGCTCCTACGAGCAGTACTTC. Its translation: CASSEAPMSSYEQYF. This sequence joins TRBV6-1 and TRBJ2-7, with no clear D. The CDR3 consists of 15 residues. Germline lookup yields CDR1 MNHNS and CDR2 SASEGT. Trimming took 0 bases from V and 0 from J, leaving 9 bases between them.

V and J are TRBV4-2 and TRBJ2-3, with 9 bases lining up with TRBD2. The V gene's germline CDR1 is LGHNA and CDR2 YNFKEQ. V lost 0 bases and J lost 1; bases outside the gene matches: 14. The CDR3 extends over 20 amino acids. As DNA, the CDR3 is TGTGCCAGCAGCCAAGACAACGGACTAGCGAGCAGAATAGGCACAGATACGCAGTATTTT. It specifies CASSQDNGLASRIGTDTQYF.

The chain combines TRBV7-8 with TRBJ1-2; 8 bases match TRBD1. V gave up 6 bases and J gave up 5 bases; unmatched junction bases: 14. There are 16 residues in the CDR3. CDR1 and CDR2 from the germline V gene are SGHVS and FQNEAQ. As DNA, the CDR3 is TGTGCCAGCAGTCCCAAGAGGGGACAGGAGTTGTATGGCTACACCTTC. Translation: CASSPKRGQELYGYTF.

This clone has only a few counts. This rearrangement joins TRBV6-5 to TRBJ2-2; 7 nucleotides line up with TRBD1. Looked up from germline, CDR1 is MNHEY and CDR2 is SVGAGI. The CDR3 has 15 residues. The J segment lost 5 bases and the V segment lost 4 bases, leaving 7 bases of the junction unmatched. CDR3 region: CASSLSPGGTGELFF. CDR3 nucleotides: TGTGCCAGCAGTTTATCCCCAGGGGGAACCGGGGAGCTGTTTTTT.

The gene calls are TRBV27 and TRBJ1-2; maybe TRBD1 (5 bases). Germline V gene data show CDR1 as MNHEY and CDR2 as SMNVEV (reference sequence). Trimming took 6 bases from V and 4 from J, leaving 15 bases between them. The CDR3 is 14 amino acids. The CDR3 spells CASRLSGGSYGYTF. As DNA, the CDR3 is TGTGCCAGCAGACTCTCGGGGGGGAGCTATGGCTACACCTTC.

CDR3 in amino acids: CASSPRGDTGELFF. In nucleotides, the CDR3 is TGTGCCAGCTCACCGAGAGGAGACACCGGGGAGCTGTTTTTT. This chain joins TRBV18 and TRBJ2-2; D uncertain. The CDR3 has 14 amino acids. The V end lost 3 bases, the J end lost 3 bases, and 8 bases lay between the germline ends. The germline gives CDR1 KGHSH, CDR2 LQKENI.

The chain uses TRBV10-3 and TRBJ1-5; TRBD1 matches 11 bases. V dropped 8 bases and J dropped 5; count of bases not matched to a gene: 8. Germline assignment: CDR1 ENHRY and CDR2 SYGVKD. This CDR3 comprises 15 residues. The CDR3 nucleotides read TGTGCCATCGGTGGGACAGGGGGTCATGATCAGCCCCAGCATTTT. It translates to CAIGGTGGHDQPQHF.

The rearrangement joins TRBV12-3 or TRBV12-4 to TRBJ2-5; a possible D gene is TRBD1 (6 bases). The CDR3 loop spans 13 amino acids. The germline V and J ends were trimmed by 5 bases and 5 bases, with 12 bases remaining between them. CDR3 in amino acids: CASSPGAAETQYF. The CDR3, as DNA: TGTGCCAGCAGTCCAGGGGCGGCGGAGACCCAGTACTTC.

The chain joins TRBV4-1 to TRBJ1-2, with 9 nucleotides matching TRBD1. V lost 3 bases to trimming and J lost 8 bases; unmatched junction nucleotides: 10. Germline CDR1 and CDR2: MGHRA and YSYEKL. The CDR3 contains 15 residues. CDR3: CASSHILQGARGYTF. The CDR3 DNA sequence: TGCGCCAGCAGCCACATTTTACAGGGGGCGCGGGGCTACACCTTC.

The rearrangement uses TRBV4-2 and TRBJ2-7, with 8 bases fitting TRBD2. Trimming took 4 bases from V and 0 from J; bases not matched to a gene: 14. Germline CDR1 and CDR2: LGHNA and YNFKEQ. The CDR3 sequence is 18 residues long. Here the CDR3 DNA reads TGTGCCAGCAGCCCAATGATTGGAGCGGGGGCCCACTCCTACGAGCAGTACTTC. Encoded protein: CASSPMIGAGAHSYEQYF.

This clone was seen a few times. This rearrangement joins TRBV28 to TRBJ1-2; D ambiguous. V dropped 10 bases and J dropped 6 bases, with 12 bases sitting between them. The V gene's germline CDR1 is MDHEN and CDR2 SYDVKM. The CDR3 runs 11 residues. CDR3 nucleotide sequence: TGTGCCACCCCTGCGAGCGATGGCTACACCTTC. Protein sequence: CATPASDGYTF.

This clone was counted a few times. The chain is built from TRBV28 and TRBJ1-1; no firm D call. The CDR3 is 13 residues long. Trimming removed 4 bases at V and 0 bases at J, with 6 bases between. Per the germline V gene, CDR1 is MDHEN and CDR2 is SYDVKM. The CDR3 protein is CASSSIVNTEAFF. In DNA, the CDR3 is TGTGCCAGCAGTTCGATAGTGAACACTGAAGCTTTCTTT.

The chain couples TRBV7-8 to TRBJ2-7; the match to TRBD2 covers 9 bases. Germline V gene lookup returns CDR1 SGHVS and CDR2 FQNEAQ. Germline trimming cut 1 base from V and 7 bases from J; bases unmatched to any gene: 8. The CDR3 contains 15 residues. The CDR3: CASSLDGLAGREQYF. The CDR3 DNA follows: TGTGCCAGCAGCTTAGATGGGCTAGCGGGGAGAGAGCAGTACTTC. The full variable domain, its missing parts supplied by reference TRBV7-8 and TRBJ2-7, is GAGVSQSPRYKVAKRGQDVALRCDPISGHVSLFWYQQALGQGPEFLTYFQNEAQLDKSGLPSDRFFAERPEGSVSTLKIQRTQQEDSAVYLCASSLDGLAGREQYFGPGTRLTVT.